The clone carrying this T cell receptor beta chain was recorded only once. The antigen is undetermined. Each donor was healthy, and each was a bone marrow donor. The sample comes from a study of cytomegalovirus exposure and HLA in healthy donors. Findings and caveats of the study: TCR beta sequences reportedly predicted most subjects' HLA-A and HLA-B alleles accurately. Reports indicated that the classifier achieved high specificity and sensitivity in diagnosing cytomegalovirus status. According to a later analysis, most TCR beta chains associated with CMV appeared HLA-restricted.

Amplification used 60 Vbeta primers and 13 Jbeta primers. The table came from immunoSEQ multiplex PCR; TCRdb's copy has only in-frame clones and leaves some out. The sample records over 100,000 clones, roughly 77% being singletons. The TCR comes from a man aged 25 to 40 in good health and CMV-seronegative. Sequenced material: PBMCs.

CDR3 sequence reads: CASSPQGAGTTEAFF. The CDR3 DNA sequence: TGTGCCAGCAGTCCCCAGGGGGCCGGTACTACTGAAGCTTTCTTT. The genes are TRBV2 and TRBJ1-1, with 8 bases aligning to TRBD1. The germline V gene has CDR1 SNHLY and CDR2 FYNNEI. CDR3 size: 15 residues. V trimming: 5 bases; J trimming: 5 bases; junction bases outside the gene matches: 10.